This T cell receptor (beta chain) was retrieved from a study of siplizumab effects on memory and regulatory T cells. With regard to this clone: No antigen is known for it.

Some 98,000 TCR templates underwent assay in every sample. TCRdb keeps only in-frame clones here, not all; method: immunoSEQ multiplex PCR. There are tens of thousands of clones in the sample; approximately 94% occur only once, and 5% to 7% lies in the top ten. Findings and limits, study-wide: Unstimulated subset assignment was obtained for only a minor fraction of alloreactive clones.

This CDR3 comprises 13 residues. V lost 0 bases, J lost 3 bases, and 6 bases lay in between. The germline V gene encodes CDR1 SGHDT and CDR2 YYEEEE. This clonotype was sampled from a human donor in good health. The J gene is TRBJ1-1, the V gene TRBV5-6; D unclear. The sequencing sample was made of CD8+ T cells sorted from blood. The CDR3 DNA is TGTGCCAGCAGCTTGGCCTCGGACACTGAAGCTTTCTTT. It is translated as CASSLASDTEAFF. Drawing the rest from reference TRBV5-6 and TRBJ1-1, the complete variable domain is DAGVTQSPTHLIKTRGQQVTLRCSPKSGHDTVSWYQQALGQGPQFIFQYYEEEERQRGNFPDRFSGHQFPNYSSELNVNALLLGDSALYLCASSLASDTEAFFGQGTRLTVV.